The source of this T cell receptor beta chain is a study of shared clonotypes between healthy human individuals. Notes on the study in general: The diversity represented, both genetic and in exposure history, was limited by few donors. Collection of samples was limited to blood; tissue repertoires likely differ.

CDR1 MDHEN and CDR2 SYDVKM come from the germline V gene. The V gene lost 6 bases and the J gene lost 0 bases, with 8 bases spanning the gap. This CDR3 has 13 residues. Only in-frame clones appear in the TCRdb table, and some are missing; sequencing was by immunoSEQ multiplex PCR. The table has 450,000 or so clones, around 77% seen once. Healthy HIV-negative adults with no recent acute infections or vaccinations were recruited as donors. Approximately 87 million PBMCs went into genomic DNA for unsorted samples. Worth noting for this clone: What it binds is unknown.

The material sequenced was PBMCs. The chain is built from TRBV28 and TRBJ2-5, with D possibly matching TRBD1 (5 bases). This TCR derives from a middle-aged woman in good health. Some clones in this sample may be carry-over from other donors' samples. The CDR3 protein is CASRRQNQETQYF. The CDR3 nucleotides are TGTGCCAGCAGACGACAGAACCAAGAGACCCAGTACTTC. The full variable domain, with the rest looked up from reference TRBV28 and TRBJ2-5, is DVKVTQSSRYLVKRTGEKVFLECVQDMDHENMFWYRQDPGLGLRLIYFSYDVKMKEKGDIPEGYSVSREKKERFSLILESASTNQTSMYLCASRRQNQETQYFGPGTRLLVL.